This TCR beta chain emerged from a study of T cells expressing NK-cell markers. Looked up from germline, CDR1 is DFQATT and CDR2 is SNEGSKA (reference sequence). The CDR3 is 14 residues long. TCRdb reworked the 5' RACE reads into one entry per CDR3 protein, no DNA. The sample table includes about 550,000 distinct CDR3 sequences. The chain employs TRBV20-1 and TRBJ2-3; absent DNA, TCRdb's TRBD2 call cannot be checked. The sample comprised blood T cells: a sorted CD56 or NKG2C T cell subset, CD4+ or CD8+ T cells, or bulk PBMC T cells (not recorded which). This sequence originates from a man between 18 and 35 years old in good health. The CDR3 sequence is CSASPGGPWVTQYF.